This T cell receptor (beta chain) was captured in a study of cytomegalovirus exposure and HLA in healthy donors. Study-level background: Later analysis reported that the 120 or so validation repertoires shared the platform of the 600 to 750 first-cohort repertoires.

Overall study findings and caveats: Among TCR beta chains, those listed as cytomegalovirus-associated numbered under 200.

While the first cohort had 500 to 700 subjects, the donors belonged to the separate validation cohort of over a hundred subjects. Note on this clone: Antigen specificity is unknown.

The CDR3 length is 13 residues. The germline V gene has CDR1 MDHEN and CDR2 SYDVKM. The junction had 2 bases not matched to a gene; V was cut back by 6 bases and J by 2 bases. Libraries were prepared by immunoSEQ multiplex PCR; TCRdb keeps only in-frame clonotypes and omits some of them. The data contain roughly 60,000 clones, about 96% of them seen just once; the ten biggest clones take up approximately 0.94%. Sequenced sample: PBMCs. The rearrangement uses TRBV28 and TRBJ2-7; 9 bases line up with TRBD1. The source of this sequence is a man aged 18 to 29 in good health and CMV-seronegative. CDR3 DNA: TGTGCCAGCAGGGGGACAGGGCCCTACGAGCAGTACTTC. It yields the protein CASRGTGPYEQYF. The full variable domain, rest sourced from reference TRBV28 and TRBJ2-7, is DVKVTQSSRYLVKRTGEKVFLECVQDMDHENMFWYRQDPGLGLRLIYFSYDVKMKEKGDIPEGYSVSREKKERFSLILESASTNQTSMYLCASRGTGPYEQYFGPGTRLTVT.